These 18 T cell receptor beta chains originate from one sample sequenced in a study of T cell repertoires in cytomegalovirus infection. Antigens of these TCRs are unknown. A single record per CDR3 protein comes from TCRdb applying MiXCR to the reads. Of around 300,000 distinct CDR3 sequences in the sample, less than 25% are singletons; the top ten hold around 20%. The sequencing used cultured PBMCs, collected from culture after CMV antigen stimulation. The source is a human donor in good health (CMV status not recorded). Some clones in this sample may be carry-over from other donors' samples.

The rearrangement uses TRBV5-1 and TRBJ2-4; D possibly corresponds to TRBD2 (6 bases). Between the trimmed V and J ends, which lost 0 bases and 6 bases, there was a span of 13 bases. Germline loops: CDR1 SGHRS, CDR2 YFSETQ. This CDR3 is built from 15 residues. CDR3 residues: CASSLARLGRNIQYF. The DNA of the CDR3 is TGCGCCAGCAGCTTGGCCAGACTAGGAAGAAACATTCAGTACTTC. The full variable domain, rest sourced from reference TRBV5-1 and TRBJ2-4, is KAGVTQTPRYLIKTRGQQVTLSCSPISGHRSVSWYQQTPGQGLQFLFEYFSETQRNKGNFPGRFSGRQFSNSRSEMNVSTLELGDSALYLCASSLARLGRNIQYFGAGTRLSVL.

The chain is built from TRBV28 and TRBJ2-5; D remains ambiguous. The V end was cut by 8 bases, the J end by 4 bases, with 17 bases between. The germline V gene has CDR1 MDHEN and CDR2 SYDVKM. The CDR3 runs to 14 residues. CDR3: CASGRTSSLETQYF. In DNA form, the CDR3 reads TGTGCCAGCGGTAGGACCTCTTCTCTAGAGACCCAGTACTTC.

This clonotype was recorded a few times. The chain recombines TRBV4-1 with TRBJ2-7; unclear D gene. V lost 1 base to trimming and J lost 3 bases, with 13 bases between them. The length of the CDR3 is 15 residues. Germline assignment: CDR1 MGHRA and CDR2 YSYEKL. The CDR3 DNA reads TGCGCCAGCAGCCAAGGGCCGAATGAGAACTACGAGCAGTACGTC. Its protein product is CASSQGPNENYEQYV.

J is TRBJ2-3 and V is TRBV10-3; a possible D gene is TRBD2 (5 bases). CDR3 length: 14 amino acids. Germline CDR1 and CDR2: ENHRY and SYGVKD. V lost 2 bases and J 3 bases, leaving 9 bases between the germline ends. The CDR3: CAISEAGRTDTQYF. The CDR3 DNA sequence: TGTGCCATCAGTGAGGCGGGTAGAACAGATACGCAGTATTTT.

This CDR3 reads CASSNPQVVRSYNEQFF. CDR3 DNA sequence: TGTGCCAGTAGTAACCCCCAGGTGGTTCGGTCCTACAATGAGCAGTTCTTC. The chain couples TRBV19 to TRBJ2-1; D is undetermined. The germline V gene has CDR1 LNHDA and CDR2 SQIVND (reference sequence). This CDR3 has 17 amino acids. The germline V and J ends were trimmed by 4 bases and 1 base, with 17 bases remaining between them.

The chain combines TRBV6-2 or TRBV6-3 with TRBJ2-7; D is undetermined. The CDR3 totals 14 residues. Between the trimmed V and J ends, which lost 0 bases and 5 bases, there was a span of 11 bases. The germline gives CDR1 MNHEY, CDR2 SVGEGT. As DNA, the CDR3 is TGTGCCAGCAGTTACTCGCGGTCCCTCGACGAGCAGTACGTC. This translates into CASSYSRSLDEQYV.

This clonotype showed up just a few times. The chain combines TRBV20-1 with TRBJ1-1; D remains unclear. The CDR3 totals 16 residues. Germline CDR1 DFQATT, CDR2 SNEGSKA (reference sequence). The V and J ends lost 0 bases and 1 base respectively, with 15 bases between them. CDR3 loop: CSARDIGTLSNTEAFF. CDR3 nucleotide sequence: TGCAGTGCTAGAGATATTGGCACCTTATCGAACACTGAAGCTTTCTTT.

Many counts were recorded for this clonotype. The chain joins TRBV7-2 to TRBJ1-1; 7 bases align to TRBD1. Germline values: CDR1 SGHTA, CDR2 FQGNSA. This CDR3 is built from 15 residues. Trimming at V came to 2 bases and at J to 5 bases, leaving 8 bases not matched to a gene. Here the CDR3 reads CASSLNAGGRTEAFF. The DNA of the CDR3 is TGTGCCAGCAGCTTAAATGCAGGGGGAAGGACTGAAGCTTTCTTT.

The genes are TRBV12-5 and TRBJ1-5; D ambiguous. Germline-derived CDR1 and CDR2 are LGHNT and FRNRAP. The CDR3 sequence is 13 residues long. Trimming took off 1 base at V and 1 base at J, with 2 bases between the two ends. The CDR3 region has the DNA TGTGCTAGTGGTTTGGAAAGCAATCAGCCCCAGCATTTT. Encoded protein: CASGLESNQPQHF.

This rearrangement joins TRBV6-2 or TRBV6-3 to TRBJ2-1; 10 bases are shared with TRBD2. Germline V gene sequence: CDR1 MNHEY, CDR2 SVGEGT. Germline trimming cut 2 bases from V and 3 bases from J; bases unmatched to any gene: 7. This CDR3 has 17 amino acids. The CDR3 coding sequence is TGTGCCAGCAGTTACCTTAGCGGGAGGTTACTCTACAATGAGCAGTTCTTC. It specifies CASSYLSGRLLYNEQFF.

This chain uses TRBV20-1 with TRBJ2-7, with 9 bases matching TRBD1. There are 11 residues in the CDR3. With V trimmed by 5 bases and J by 6 bases, 2 bases remained unmatched. CDR1 is DFQATT and CDR2 is SNEGSKA in the germline V gene (reference sequence). CDR3 sequence reads: CSAWTGVEQYV. The CDR3 coding sequence is TGCAGTGCTTGGACAGGGGTCGAGCAGTACGTC.

The chain recombines TRBV30 with TRBJ2-4; D not certain. With 3 bases removed from V and 0 bases from J, the gap between germline ends came to 9 bases. The CDR3 runs 14 residues. Germline V gene data show CDR1 as GTSNPN and CDR2 as SVGIG (reference sequence). The CDR3 nucleotides read TGTGCCTGGAGCCACGGGTTAGCCAAAAACATTCAGTACTTC. It yields the protein CAWSHGLAKNIQYF. Looking up the rest from reference TRBV30 and TRBJ2-4 gives the full variable domain: SQTIHQWPATLVQPVGSPLSLECTVEGTSNPNLYWYRQAAGRGLQLLFYSVGIGQISSEVPQNLSASRPQDRQFILSSKKLLLSDSGFYLCAWSHGLAKNIQYFGAGTRLSVL.

Ten or more counts support this clonotype. The rearrangement joins TRBV11-2 to TRBJ2-1; TRBD2 matches 15 bases. The CDR3 is made up of 16 amino acids. Germline loops: CDR1 SGHAT, CDR2 FQNNGV. The V and J ends lost 5 bases and 6 bases, in that order; junction bases with no gene match: 5. The CDR3 sequence is CASSPGLAGGTNEQFF. Written as DNA, the CDR3 is TGTGCCAGCAGCCCCGGACTAGCGGGAGGGACCAATGAGCAGTTCTTC.

This clonotype turned up a few times. The rearrangement uses TRBV20-1 and TRBJ2-5; TRBD2 aligns across 8 bases. The trim removed 3 bases at V and 1 base at J, leaving 4 bases unmatched. Looked up from germline, CDR1 is DFQATT and CDR2 is SNEGSKA (reference sequence). The CDR3 is 14 amino acids. The CDR3 is CSASLAGSQETQYF. CDR3 nucleotide sequence: TGCAGTGCTAGTCTAGCGGGTTCCCAAGAGACCCAGTACTTC.

The chain combines TRBV11-2 with TRBJ2-1; D is undetermined. The length of the CDR3 is 15 residues. Trimming shortened V by 4 bases and J by 7 bases, and 17 bases separated the two germline ends. In germline, CDR1 is SGHAT, CDR2 FQNNGV. DNA for the CDR3: TGTGCCAGCAGCTCGCGATACGACCTAGGAAATGAGCAGTTCTTC. Translation: CASSSRYDLGNEQFF.

This clonotype occurred many times. The V gene is TRBV7-2, the J gene TRBJ2-1, with a possible D match to TRBD1 (5 bases). The V gene's germline CDR1 is SGHTA and CDR2 FQGNSA. CDR3 length equals 14 residues. V was shortened by 3 bases and J by 5 bases, with 11 bases between the two germline ends. The CDR3 DNA follows: TGTGCCAGCAGCTTCAGCTCGACAGACAATGAGCAGTTCTTC. Protein product: CASSFSSTDNEQFF.

This clonotype came up many times. This chain joins TRBV7-2 and TRBJ2-1, with 14 bases identical to TRBD2. The CDR3 has 16 amino acids. The germline V gene encodes CDR1 SGHTA and CDR2 FQGNSA. V gave up 3 bases and J gave up 7 bases; unmatched junction bases: 5. The CDR3 protein is CASSFRTSGRWNEQFF. The CDR3 DNA follows: TGTGCCAGCAGCTTCCGGACTAGCGGGAGGTGGAATGAGCAGTTCTTC.

V and J are TRBV11-2 and TRBJ2-1, with D uncertain. This CDR3 region has 14 residues. Germline V gives CDR1 SGHAT, CDR2 FQNNGV. V was pared by 4 bases and J by 5 bases, with 12 bases between. DNA of the CDR3: TGTGCCAGCAGCTCTAGGCTCTACAACAATGAGCAGTTCTTC. This encodes CASSSRLYNNEQFF.